Below, 29 T cell receptor beta chains from the same sample are listed, as sequenced in a study of breast tumors, draining lymph nodes, adjacent tissues. Breast cancer patients provided tissue from their axillary draining lymph nodes. TCRdb redid the calling of the multiplex PCR reads with MiXCR, one entry per CDR3 protein. This sample has 150,000 or so distinct CDR3 sequences, with 33% found just once. The sequencing input was axillary lymph node tissue. The receptors originated from a female donor with breast cancer. Some clones in this sample may be carry-over from other donors' samples.

This clonotype has a count of ten or more. The chain links TRBV20-1 to TRBJ2-2; D is unresolved. Trimming pared 1 base from V and 8 bases from J, leaving 5 bases between. CDR3 size: 11 residues. From germline, CDR1 is DFQATT and CDR2 SNEGSKA (reference sequence). In nucleotides, the CDR3 is TGCAGTGCTAGAGGGCTGGGGGAGCTGTTTTTT. It translates to CSARGLGELFF.

This chain uses TRBV5-1 with TRBJ2-1; D tentatively reads TRBD1 or TRBD2 (5 bases each). In germline, CDR1 is SGHRS, CDR2 YFSETQ. V was trimmed by 4 bases and J by 7 bases, leaving 9 bases between them. The CDR3 contains 12 residues. CDR3 protein: CASSGGRNEQFF. Written as DNA, the CDR3 is TGCGCCAGCAGCGGGGGAAGGAATGAGCAGTTCTTC.

The chain couples TRBV24-1 to TRBJ2-7; TRBD2 matches 10 bases. Germline CDR1 and CDR2: KGHDR and SFDVKD. J gave up 0 bases and V 11 bases, and 12 bases lay outside the gene matches. The CDR3 is made up of 16 amino acids. Here the CDR3 DNA reads TGTGCCAGCACAAGCGGGGGGGACGGTAGCTCCTACGAGCAGTACTTC. Encoded protein: CASTSGGDGSSYEQYF.

This clonotype was seen at least ten times. The chain joins TRBV7-2 to TRBJ2-1; 7 bases align to TRBD2. Germline assignment: CDR1 SGHTA and CDR2 FQGNSA. Trimming cost V 5 bases and J 9 bases; bases outside gene matches: 16. The CDR3 is 16 amino acids. The CDR3 sequence: CASSPFGGRAFLEQFF. The CDR3 bases are TGTGCCAGCAGCCCCTTCGGGGGGAGGGCCTTCCTTGAGCAGTTCTTC.

The table lists this clonotype with many counts. The chain couples TRBV6-5 to TRBJ2-3, with 12 nucleotides matching TRBD2. V lost 5 bases and J lost 3; bases outside the gene matches: 15. This CDR3 region has 19 residues. CDR1 and CDR2 from the germline V gene are MNHEY and SVGAGI. This CDR3 reads CASSLTSTSGGLLTDTQYF. CDR3 nucleotides: TGTGCCAGCAGTCTGACCTCGACTAGCGGGGGACTACTTACAGATACGCAGTATTTT.

This chain connects TRBV3-1 to TRBJ1-3; D is undetermined. The CDR3 covers 14 residues. Germline V gives CDR1 LGHDT, CDR2 YNNKEL (reference sequence). The V gene lost 0 bases and the J gene lost 0 bases, with 3 bases spanning the gap. The CDR3 coding sequence is TGTGCCAGCAGCCAAGAGTTCTCTGGAAACACCATATATTTT. It codes for CASSQEFSGNTIYF.

The V call is TRBV14, the J call TRBJ1-1, with 7 nucleotides matching TRBD1. The CDR3 totals 14 residues. V shed 4 bases, J shed 3 bases, and the junction held 5 bases outside the gene matches. Germline V gives CDR1 SGHDN, CDR2 FVKESK. The CDR3 DNA sequence: TGTGCCAGCAGCCCAACCAGGGGGTACACTGAAGCTTTCTTT. Protein: CASSPTRGYTEAFF.

The table lists this clonotype with a count of one. V and J are TRBV5-5 and TRBJ1-4; no reliable D call. V shed 5 bases and J shed 1 base, with 12 bases lying between them. Germline values: CDR1 SGHKS, CDR2 YYEKEE (reference sequence). This CDR3 is built from 15 residues. The chain's CDR3 is CASRTEGLTNEKLFF. CDR3 coding DNA: TGTGCCAGCAGAACAGAGGGTTTAACTAATGAAAAACTGTTTTTT.

In its sample, this clonotype was seen many times. The CDR3 DNA follows: TGTGCCAGCAGCGTACGGGGCACTGAAGCTTTCTTT. Translation: CASSVRGTEAFF. This chain uses TRBV9 with TRBJ1-1, with unresolved D. Looked up from germline, CDR1 is SGDLS and CDR2 is YYNGEE. Trimming pared 1 base from V and 4 bases from J, leaving 5 bases between. This CDR3 region has 12 residues. Full variable domain (rest looked up from reference TRBV9 and TRBJ1-1): DSGVTQTPKHLITATGQRVTLRCSPRSGDLSVYWYQQSLDQGLQFLIQYYNGEERAKGNILERFSAQQFPDLHSELNLSSLELGDSALYFCASSVRGTEAFFGQGTRLTVV.

This clonotype was detected only a few times. The rearrangement uses TRBV28 and TRBJ2-1, with TRBD1 identical over 11 bases. J lost 9 bases, V lost 5 bases, and 9 bases had no gene match. The CDR3 totals 15 residues. Germline V CDR1 and CDR2: MDHEN, SYDVKM. This chain's CDR3 is CASSRGTGGNSEQFF. CDR3 nucleotide sequence: TGTGCCAGCAGTCGTGGGACAGGGGGTAACAGTGAGCAGTTCTTC.

The rearrangement uses TRBV28 and TRBJ1-2; 8 bases fit TRBD1. Germline V gives CDR1 MDHEN, CDR2 SYDVKM. The CDR3 is 13 amino acids. The V segment lost 11 bases and the J segment 5 bases; nucleotides outside the gene matches: 10. The CDR3 coding sequence is TGTGCCTGCGATGACAGGGGAGGTTATGGCTACACCTTC. Translation: CACDDRGGYGYTF.

The rearrangement links TRBV28 to TRBJ2-3, with a possible D match to TRBD2 (7 bases). In germline, CDR1 is MDHEN, CDR2 SYDVKM. CDR3 size: 15 residues. Trimming took 5 bases from V and 4 from J, leaving 16 bases between them. CDR3 loop: CASSPRGGVSDTQYF. CDR3 in DNA: TGTGCCAGCAGTCCGAGAGGGGGGGTTTCAGATACGCAGTATTTT. Full variable domain (remainder filled in from reference TRBV28 and TRBJ2-3): DVKVTQSSRYLVKRTGEKVFLECVQDMDHENMFWYRQDPGLGLRLIYFSYDVKMKEKGDIPEGYSVSREKKERFSLILESASTNQTSMYLCASSPRGGVSDTQYFGPGTRLTVL.

Many counts were recorded for this clonotype. The rearrangement uses TRBV2 and TRBJ2-7, with 10 bases identical to TRBD2. Germline V lookup: CDR1 SNHLY, CDR2 FYNNEI. With V trimmed by 7 bases and J by 4 bases, 7 bases remained unmatched. The CDR3 extends over 14 amino acids. The CDR3 DNA reads as TGTGCCAGCACTGGGACTAGCGTCCGATACGAGCAGTACTTC. Protein product: CASTGTSVRYEQYF.

This clonotype was observed many times. The V gene is TRBV20-1, the J gene TRBJ2-1; D is uncertain. The V end lost 4 bases, the J end lost 4 bases, and 20 bases lay between the germline ends. Germline V lookup: CDR1 DFQATT, CDR2 SNEGSKA (reference sequence). This CDR3 spans 16 amino acids. CDR3 DNA: TGCAGTGCTAATGACCCTCCCGTCCCGGGTTACAATGAGCAGTTCTTC. Protein sequence: CSANDPPVPGYNEQFF.

Notes on this clonotype: With a much larger clone just one base away, this may be a read error. The rearrangement uses TRBV28 and TRBJ2-3; 7 bases line up with TRBD1. This CDR3 spans 17 amino acids. CDR1 and CDR2 from the germline V gene are MDHEN and SYDVKM. V shed 5 bases and J 0 bases; nucleotides not matched to a gene: 11. CDR3 residues: CASSPRQGTVSTDTQYF. The CDR3 nucleotides read TGTGCCAGCAGTCCCAGACAGGGTACAGTCAGCACAGATACGCAGTATTTT.

In this sample, this clonotype turned up many times. V usage is TRBV14 and J usage is TRBJ2-5, with unresolved D. V was clipped by 2 bases and J by 2 bases, with 12 bases between them. The CDR3 extends over 15 amino acids. Germline V lookup: CDR1 SGHDN, CDR2 FVKESK. The CDR3 DNA follows: TGTGCCAGCAGCCAAAGTCTGGCCGCTCAAGAGACCCAGTACTTC. This sequence encodes CASSQSLAAQETQYF.

This clonotype has a single count. The CDR3 loop is CASSLRGRQKETQYF. The CDR3 DNA follows: TGCGCCAGCAGCTTGCGGGGGAGGCAGAAAGAGACCCAGTACTTC. The chain joins TRBV5-1 to TRBJ2-5; D perhaps matches TRBD2 (6 bases). V was cut by 1 base and J by 3 bases, with 13 bases left in between. CDR1 and CDR2 (germline): SGHRS, YFSETQ. This CDR3 has 15 amino acids.

This clonotype was found many times. CDR3 DNA: TGTGCCAGCAGCCCATTATCGGGCGGGGAGCTGTTTTTT. As protein: CASSPLSGGELFF. This rearrangement joins TRBV5-5 to TRBJ2-2, with unresolved D. The CDR3 extends over 13 amino acids. The germline V and J ends were trimmed by 4 bases and 7 bases, with 11 bases remaining between them. Germline V gene data show CDR1 as SGHKS and CDR2 as YYEKEE (reference sequence).

This clonotype was detected many times. The chain carries TRBV6-1 and TRBJ2-7; D not resolved. This CDR3 has 12 residues. Germline V gene data show CDR1 as MNHNS and CDR2 as SASEGT. Trimming shortened V by 0 bases and J by 7 bases, and 7 bases separated the two germline ends. CDR3 bases: TGTGCCAGCAGTGAAGCGCTGGGGGAGCAGTACTTC. The encoded protein is CASSEALGEQYF.

At least ten counts were recorded for this clonotype. This chain links TRBV28 with TRBJ1-4; D ambiguous. The CDR3 loop spans 15 amino acids. The V gene's germline CDR1 is MDHEN and CDR2 SYDVKM. Deletions cut 1 base from V and 2 bases from J, with 8 bases between. CDR3 coding DNA: TGTGCCAGCAGTTTATCCCCCTCGACTAATGAAAAACTGTTTTTT. Residues: CASSLSPSTNEKLFF.

The chain couples TRBV9 to TRBJ2-2, with TRBD2 matching over 9 bases. V dropped 0 bases and J dropped 8; count of bases not matched to a gene: 5. There are 15 residues in the CDR3. The V gene's germline CDR1 is SGDLS and CDR2 YYNGEE. The CDR3 nucleotides read TGTGCCAGCAGCGTAGGAGCGGGGGGCAGTGGGGAGCTGTTTTTT. It encodes CASSVGAGGSGELFF. The full variable domain, in which reference TRBV9 and TRBJ2-2 provide the parts outside the CDR3, is DSGVTQTPKHLITATGQRVTLRCSPRSGDLSVYWYQQSLDQGLQFLIQYYNGEERAKGNILERFSAQQFPDLHSELNLSSLELGDSALYFCASSVGAGGSGELFFGEGSRLTVL.

This rearrangement joins TRBV9 to TRBJ2-1; TRBD2 is a possible D gene (5 bases). V lost 0 bases and J lost 12, with 19 bases in between. The CDR3 contains 15 residues. Germline values: CDR1 SGDLS, CDR2 YYNGEE. The DNA for the CDR3 is TGTGCCAGCAGCGTAGGCACCTCTAGCACAGATACGCAGTTCTTC. It yields the protein CASSVGTSSTDTQFF. The full variable domain, rest sourced from reference TRBV9 and TRBJ2-1, is DSGVTQTPKHLITATGQRVTLRCSPRSGDLSVYWYQQSLDQGLQFLIQYYNGEERAKGNILERFSAQQFPDLHSELNLSSLELGDSALYFCASSVGTSSTDTQFFGPGTRLTVL.

At least ten counts were recorded for this clonotype. This chain joins TRBV6-5 and TRBJ2-2, with 9 bases fitting TRBD1. V shed 4 bases and J 5 bases; nucleotides not matched to a gene: 11. This CDR3 is built from 17 residues. CDR1 is MNHEY and CDR2 is SVGAGI in the germline V gene. CDR3 sequence (DNA): TGTGCCAGCAGTTCTTTCTTGTGGGACAGGGCTACCGGGGAGCTGTTTTTT. Translation gives CASSSFLWDRATGELFF.

In the case of this clonotype: Likely a read error: the CDR3 ends without its conserved phenylalanine or tryptophan. It is unclear where the CDR3 begins or ends on the DNA, so no DNA is shown, and the CDR3 is as TCRdb lists it. This chain connects TRBV19 to TRBJ2-7. The CDR3 spans 11 amino acids, including both terminal residues. CDR1 is LNHDA, CDR2 SQIVND, per germline (reference sequence). Here the CDR3 reads CALRQTPTSST.

This clonotype was recorded at least ten times. The chain is built from TRBV20-1 and TRBJ2-1, with D unresolved. CDR1 is DFQATT, CDR2 SNEGSKA, per germline (reference sequence). V was clipped by 5 bases and J by 5 bases, with 19 bases between them. The CDR3 contains 15 residues. The CDR3 nucleotides are TGCAGTGCTGATGTCGTGGTGAGACCCGACAATGAGCAGTTCTTC. This gives the protein CSADVVVRPDNEQFF.

This clonotype was detected ten times or more. V and J are TRBV7-2 and TRBJ2-7, with TRBD2 identical over 11 bases. Trimming at V came to 6 bases and at J to 4 bases, leaving 8 bases not matched to a gene. The CDR3 is made up of 15 amino acids. CDR1 is SGHTA and CDR2 is FQGNSA in the germline V gene. The DNA of the CDR3 is TGTGCCAGCAGTCGACTAGCGGGAAGCGGATACGAGCAGTACTTC. It codes for CASSRLAGSGYEQYF.

This clonotype turned up a few times. This rearrangement joins TRBV29-1 to TRBJ1-1, with 8 bases identical to TRBD1. Germline lookup yields CDR1 SQVTM and CDR2 ANQGSEA. Germline trimming cut 4 bases from V and 2 bases from J; bases unmatched to any gene: 0. This CDR3 region has 12 residues. The DNA of the CDR3 is TGCAGCGTTGCAGGGGGCAACACTGAAGCTTTCTTT. Its protein is CSVAGGNTEAFF.

In its sample, this clonotype was seen a few times. The rearrangement links TRBV11-2 to TRBJ2-1; D is perhaps TRBD2 (5 bases). V dropped 4 bases and J dropped 0 bases, with 10 bases sitting between them. Per germline, CDR1 SGHAT and CDR2 FQNNGV. This CDR3 spans 15 amino acids. The CDR3 sequence: CASSSKRSSYNEQFF. CDR3 sequence (DNA): TGTGCCAGCAGCTCCAAGCGGAGCTCCTACAATGAGCAGTTCTTC.

The genes are TRBV6-5 and TRBJ2-1, with D perhaps TRBD2 (6 bases). Deletions cut 0 bases from V and 7 bases from J, with 7 bases between. Per germline, CDR1 MNHEY and CDR2 SVGAGI. The CDR3 spans 13 residues. In DNA form, the CDR3 reads TGTGCCAGCAGTTACTCGGAGGGAAATGAGCAGTTCTTC. Amino acid sequence: CASSYSEGNEQFF.